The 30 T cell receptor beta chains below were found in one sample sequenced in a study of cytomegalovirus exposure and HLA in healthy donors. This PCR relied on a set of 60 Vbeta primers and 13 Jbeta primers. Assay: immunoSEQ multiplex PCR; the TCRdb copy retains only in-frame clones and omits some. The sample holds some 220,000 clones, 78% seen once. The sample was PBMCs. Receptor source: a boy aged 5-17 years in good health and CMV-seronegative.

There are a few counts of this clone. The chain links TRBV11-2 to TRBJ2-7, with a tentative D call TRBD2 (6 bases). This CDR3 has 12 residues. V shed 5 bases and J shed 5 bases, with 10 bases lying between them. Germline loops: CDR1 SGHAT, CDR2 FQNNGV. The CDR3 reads CASSPPSDEQYF. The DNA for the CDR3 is TGTGCCAGCAGCCCTCCTAGCGACGAGCAGTACTTC.

In DNA, the CDR3 is TGTGCCAGCAGCCAGACCCCGGGACAGGGGTTGGGGATGAACACTGAAGCTTTCTTT. This encodes CASSQTPGQGLGMNTEAFF. The chain joins TRBV14 to TRBJ1-1; 10 bases map to TRBD1. Germline CDR1 is SGHDN and CDR2 is FVKESK. After removal of 3 bases from V and 0 bases from J, the junction contained 13 bases not matched to a gene. This CDR3 contains 19 residues.

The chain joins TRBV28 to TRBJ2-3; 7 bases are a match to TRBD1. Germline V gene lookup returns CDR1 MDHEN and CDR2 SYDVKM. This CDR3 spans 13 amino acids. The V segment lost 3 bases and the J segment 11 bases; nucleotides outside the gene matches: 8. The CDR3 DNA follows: TGTGCCAGCAGTTTGCCCCCCGGACAGGTGCAGTATTTT. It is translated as CASSLPPGQVQYF.

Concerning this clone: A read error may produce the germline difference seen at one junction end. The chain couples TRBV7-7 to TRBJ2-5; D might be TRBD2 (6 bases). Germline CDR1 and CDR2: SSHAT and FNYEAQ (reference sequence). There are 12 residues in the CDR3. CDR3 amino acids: CASSSRGETQYF. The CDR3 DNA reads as TGTGCTAGCAGCAGCCGGGGGGAGACCCAGTACTTC.

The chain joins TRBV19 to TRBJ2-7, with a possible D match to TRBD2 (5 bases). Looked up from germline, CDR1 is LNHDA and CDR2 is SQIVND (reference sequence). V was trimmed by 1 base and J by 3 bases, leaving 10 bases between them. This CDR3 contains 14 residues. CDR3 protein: CASSIAGTDYEQYF. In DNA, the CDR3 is TGTGCCAGTAGTATAGCGGGAACAGACTACGAGCAGTACTTC. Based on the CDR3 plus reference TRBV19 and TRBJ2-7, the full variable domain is DGGITQSPKYLFRKEGQNVTLSCEQNLNHDAMYWYRQDPGQGLRLIYYSQIVNDFQKGDIAEGYSVSREKKESFPLTVTSAQKNPTAFYLCASSIAGTDYEQYFGPGTRLTVT.

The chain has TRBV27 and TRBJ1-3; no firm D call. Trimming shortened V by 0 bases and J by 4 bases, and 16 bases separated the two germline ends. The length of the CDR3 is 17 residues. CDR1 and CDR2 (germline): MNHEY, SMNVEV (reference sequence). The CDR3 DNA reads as TGTGCCAGCAGTTTATCATCCCTACCTTCGAGGGGAAACACCATATATTTT. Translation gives CASSLSSLPSRGNTIYF.

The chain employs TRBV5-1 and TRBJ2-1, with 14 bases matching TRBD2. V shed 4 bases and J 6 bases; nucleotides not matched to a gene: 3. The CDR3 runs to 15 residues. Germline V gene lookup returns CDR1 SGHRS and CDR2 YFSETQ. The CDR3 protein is CASSLTSGRVNEQFF. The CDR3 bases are TGCGCCAGCAGCCTGACTAGCGGGAGGGTCAATGAGCAGTTCTTC.

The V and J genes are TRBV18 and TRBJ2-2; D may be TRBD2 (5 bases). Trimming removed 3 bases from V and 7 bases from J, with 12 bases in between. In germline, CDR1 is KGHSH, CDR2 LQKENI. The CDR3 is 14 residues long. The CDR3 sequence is CASSPAGSDGELFF. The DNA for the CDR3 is TGTGCCAGCTCACCGGCGGGTTCGGACGGGGAGCTGTTTTTT.

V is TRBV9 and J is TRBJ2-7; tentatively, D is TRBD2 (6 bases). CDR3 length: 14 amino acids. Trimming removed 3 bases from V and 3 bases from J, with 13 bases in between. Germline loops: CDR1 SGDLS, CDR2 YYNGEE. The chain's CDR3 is CASSAGLIYYEQYF. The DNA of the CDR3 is TGTGCCAGCAGCGCGGGACTTATCTACTACGAGCAGTACTTC.

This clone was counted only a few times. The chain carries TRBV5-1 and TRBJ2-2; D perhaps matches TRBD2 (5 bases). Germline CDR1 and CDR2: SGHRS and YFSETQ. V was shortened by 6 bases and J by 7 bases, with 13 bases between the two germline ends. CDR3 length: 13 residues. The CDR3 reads CASNMRESGELFF. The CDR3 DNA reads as TGCGCCAGCAATATGAGGGAGAGCGGGGAGCTGTTTTTT.

CDR3 residues: CASSQRGRRLYGYTF. Here the CDR3 DNA reads TGTGCCAGCAGCCAAAGGGGCAGACGCCTCTATGGCTACACCTTC. The rearrangement joins TRBV14 to TRBJ1-2; D perhaps matches TRBD1 (5 bases). The CDR3 is made up of 15 amino acids. Trimming cost V 2 bases and J 4 bases, with 14 bases left between them. The germline V gene has CDR1 SGHDN and CDR2 FVKESK.

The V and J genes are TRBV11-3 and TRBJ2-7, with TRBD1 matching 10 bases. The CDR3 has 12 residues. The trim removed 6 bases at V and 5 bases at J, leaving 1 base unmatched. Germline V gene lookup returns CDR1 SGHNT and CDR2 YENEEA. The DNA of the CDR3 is TGTGCCAGCAGGACAGGGGGCCACGAGCAGTACTTC. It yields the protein CASRTGGHEQYF.

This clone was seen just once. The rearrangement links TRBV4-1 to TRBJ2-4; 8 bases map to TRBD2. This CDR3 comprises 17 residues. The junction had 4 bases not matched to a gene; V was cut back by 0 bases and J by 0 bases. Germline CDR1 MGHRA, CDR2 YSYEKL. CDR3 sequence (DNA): TGCGCCAGCAGCCAAGACACTAGCGGTCTAGCCAAAAACATTCAGTACTTC. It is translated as CASSQDTSGLAKNIQYF.

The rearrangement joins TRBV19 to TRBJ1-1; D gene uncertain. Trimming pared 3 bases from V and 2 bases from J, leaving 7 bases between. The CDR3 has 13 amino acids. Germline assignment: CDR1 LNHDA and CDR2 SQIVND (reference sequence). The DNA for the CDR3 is TGTGCCAGTAGTATTTCCTTTAACACTGAAGCTTTCTTT. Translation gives CASSISFNTEAFF.

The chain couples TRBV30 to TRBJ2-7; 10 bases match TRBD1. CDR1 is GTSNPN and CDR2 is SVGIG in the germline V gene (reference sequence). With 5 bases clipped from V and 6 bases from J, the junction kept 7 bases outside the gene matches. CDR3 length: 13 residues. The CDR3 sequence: CAWDRTGGCEQYF. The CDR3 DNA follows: TGTGCCTGGGATCGGACAGGGGGGTGCGAGCAGTACTTC. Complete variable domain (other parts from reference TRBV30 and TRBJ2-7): SQTIHQWPATLVQPVGSPLSLECTVEGTSNPNLYWYRQAAGRGLQLLFYSVGIGQISSEVPQNLSASRPQDRQFILSSKKLLLSDSGFYLCAWDRTGGCEQYFGPGTRLTVT.

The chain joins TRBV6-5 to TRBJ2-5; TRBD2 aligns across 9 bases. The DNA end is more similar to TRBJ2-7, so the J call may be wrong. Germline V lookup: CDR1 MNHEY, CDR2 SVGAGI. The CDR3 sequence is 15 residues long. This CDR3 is CASSYSAGGRYEQYF. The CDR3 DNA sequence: TGTGCCAGCAGTTACTCGGCGGGAGGGCGATACGAGCAGTACTTC.

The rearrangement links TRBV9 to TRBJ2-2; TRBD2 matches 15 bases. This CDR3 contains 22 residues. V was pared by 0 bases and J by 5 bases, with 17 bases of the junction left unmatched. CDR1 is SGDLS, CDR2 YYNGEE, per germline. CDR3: CASSVVARRTGLAGGPTGELFF. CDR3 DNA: TGTGCCAGCAGCGTAGTAGCTCGCCGTACCGGACTAGCGGGGGGGCCTACCGGGGAGCTGTTTTTT.

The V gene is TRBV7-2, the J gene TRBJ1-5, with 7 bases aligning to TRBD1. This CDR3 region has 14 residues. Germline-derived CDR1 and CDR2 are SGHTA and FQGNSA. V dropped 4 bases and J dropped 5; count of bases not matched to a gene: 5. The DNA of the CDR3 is TGTGCCAGCAGCTCACAGGGGAGTGATCAGCCCCAGCATTTT. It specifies CASSSQGSDQPQHF.

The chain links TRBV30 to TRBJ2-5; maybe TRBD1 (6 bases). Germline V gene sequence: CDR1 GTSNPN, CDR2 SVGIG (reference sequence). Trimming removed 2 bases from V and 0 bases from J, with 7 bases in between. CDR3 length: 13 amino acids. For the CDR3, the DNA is TGTGCCTGGAGTCAGGGGAACCAAGAGACCCAGTACTTC. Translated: CAWSQGNQETQYF.

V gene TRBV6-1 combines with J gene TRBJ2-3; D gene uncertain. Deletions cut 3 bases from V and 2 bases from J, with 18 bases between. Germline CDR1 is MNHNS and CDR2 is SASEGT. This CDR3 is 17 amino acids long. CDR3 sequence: CASSDGYVQATTDTQYF. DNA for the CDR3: TGTGCCAGCAGTGATGGTTACGTGCAGGCGACCACAGATACGCAGTATTTT.

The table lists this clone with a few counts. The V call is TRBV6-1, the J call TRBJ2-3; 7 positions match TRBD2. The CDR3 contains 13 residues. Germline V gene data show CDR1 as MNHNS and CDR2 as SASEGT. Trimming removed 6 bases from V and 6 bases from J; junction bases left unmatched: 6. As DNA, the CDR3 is TGTGCCAGCAGAGCGACTAGCTGGGATACGCAGTATTTT. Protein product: CASRATSWDTQYF.

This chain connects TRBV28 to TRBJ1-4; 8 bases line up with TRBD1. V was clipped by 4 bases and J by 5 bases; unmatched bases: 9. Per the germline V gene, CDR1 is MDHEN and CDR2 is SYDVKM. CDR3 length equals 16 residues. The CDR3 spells CASSSRTGTQNEKLFF. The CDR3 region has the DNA TGTGCCAGCAGTTCAAGGACAGGGACCCAAAATGAAAAACTGTTTTTT.

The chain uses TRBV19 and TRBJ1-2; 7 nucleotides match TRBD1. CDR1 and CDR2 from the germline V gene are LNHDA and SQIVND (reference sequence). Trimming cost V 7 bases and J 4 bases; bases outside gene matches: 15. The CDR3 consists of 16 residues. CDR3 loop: CASTRDSFNLPYGYTF. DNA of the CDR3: TGTGCCAGTACCCGGGACAGTTTCAATCTTCCCTATGGCTACACCTTC.

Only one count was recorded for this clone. CDR3 sequence reads: CASSLPGEDPSTDTQYF. In DNA, the CDR3 is TGTGCCAGCAGCTTGCCGGGGGAAGACCCTAGCACAGATACGCAGTATTTT. The chain recombines TRBV5-4 with TRBJ2-3; D is possibly TRBD2 (6 bases). The CDR3 loop spans 17 amino acids. Germline V lookup: CDR1 SGHNT, CDR2 YYREEE (reference sequence). V lost 1 base and J 0 bases, leaving 15 bases between the germline ends.

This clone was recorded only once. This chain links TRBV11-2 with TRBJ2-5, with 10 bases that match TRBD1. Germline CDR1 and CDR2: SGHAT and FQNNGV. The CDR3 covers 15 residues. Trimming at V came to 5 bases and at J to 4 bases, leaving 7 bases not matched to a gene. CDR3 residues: CASSQRTGGVETQYF. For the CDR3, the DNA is TGTGCCAGCAGCCAAAGGACAGGGGGGGTAGAGACCCAGTACTTC.

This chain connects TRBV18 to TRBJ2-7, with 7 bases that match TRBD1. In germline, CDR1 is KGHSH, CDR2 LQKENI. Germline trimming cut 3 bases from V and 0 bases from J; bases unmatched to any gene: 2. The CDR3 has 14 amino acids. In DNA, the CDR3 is TGTGCCAGCTCACCTGGACAGGACTCCTACGAGCAGTACTTC. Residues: CASSPGQDSYEQYF. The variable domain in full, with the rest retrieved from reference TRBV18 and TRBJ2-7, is NAGVMQNPRHLVRRRGQEARLRCSPMKGHSHVYWYRQLPEEGLKFMVYLQKENIIDESGMPKERFSAEFPKEGPSILRIQQVVRGDSAAYFCASSPGQDSYEQYFGPGTRLTVT.

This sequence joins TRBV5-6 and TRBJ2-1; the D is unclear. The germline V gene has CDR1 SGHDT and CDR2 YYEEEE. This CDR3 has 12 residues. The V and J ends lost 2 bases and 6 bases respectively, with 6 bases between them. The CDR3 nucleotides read TGTGCCAGCAGCTTAGACACCAATGAGCAGTTCTTC. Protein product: CASSLDTNEQFF.

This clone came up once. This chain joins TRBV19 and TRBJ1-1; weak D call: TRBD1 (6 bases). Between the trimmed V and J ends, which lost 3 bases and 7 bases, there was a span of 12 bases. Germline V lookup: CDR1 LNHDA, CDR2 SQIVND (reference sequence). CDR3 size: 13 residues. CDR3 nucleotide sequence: TGTGCCAGTAGTATCATTGGGGGCCTTGAAGCTTTCTTT. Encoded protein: CASSIIGGLEAFF.

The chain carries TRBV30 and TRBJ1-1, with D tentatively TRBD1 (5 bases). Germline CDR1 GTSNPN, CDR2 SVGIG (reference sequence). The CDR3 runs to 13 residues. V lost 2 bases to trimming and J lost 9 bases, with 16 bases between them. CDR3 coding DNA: TGTGCCTGGAGTTCTTACATCGGGGGAAAAGCTTTCTTT. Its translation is CAWSSYIGGKAFF.

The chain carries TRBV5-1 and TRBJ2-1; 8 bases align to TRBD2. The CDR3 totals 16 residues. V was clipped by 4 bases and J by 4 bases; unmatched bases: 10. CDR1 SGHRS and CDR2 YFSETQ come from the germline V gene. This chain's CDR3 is CASSPGTRGGYNEQFF. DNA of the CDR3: TGCGCCAGCAGCCCCGGGACTAGAGGAGGGTACAATGAGCAGTTCTTC.